Listed below are T cell receptor beta chains from one sample, sequenced in a study of T cell changes during pregnancy in multiple sclerosis. Data came from immunoSEQ multiplex PCR; TCRdb stores just in-frame clones and leaves some out. The data contain about 98,000 clones, roughly 94% of them seen just once; the ten biggest clones take up 2% to 3%. This sample comprised peripheral blood, obtained after pregnancy. The receptors were gathered from a female donor in good health, enrolled as a control in a pregnancy study. Both conserved end residues are part of each CDR3. The D gene is left open where the match is weak. Clone sizes are given selectively: once, few, many, or a class where the clone is expanded.

>TRBJ1-2|TRBV5-1|.|.
CASSLGGAAGGGYTF
TGCGCCAGCAGCTTGGGCGGGGCAGCCGGTGGCGGCTACACCTTC
>TRBJ2-7|TRBV30|.|.
CAWSVLRGGEQYF
TGTGCCTGGAGTGTACTAAGGGGTGGCGAGCAGTACTTC
>TRBJ1-5|TRBV4-2|.|.
CASSQDRVANQPQHF
TGTGCCAGCAGCCAAGACAGGGTGGCCAATCAGCCCCAGCATTTT
>TRBJ2-5|TRBV14|.|few
CASSRRPRQETQYF
TGTGCCAGCAGCAGGAGGCCGAGACAAGAGACCCAGTACTTC
>TRBJ1-1|TRBV27|TRBD1|.
CASSPRTGRMNTEAFF
TGTGCCAGCAGTCCCCGGACAGGGAGAATGAACACTGAAGCTTTCTTT
>TRBJ2-3|TRBV7-3|TRBD2|.
CASSKEGLAGTDTQYF
TGTGCCAGCAGCAAGGAGGGACTAGCAGGCACAGATACGCAGTATTTT
>TRBJ1-1|TRBV18|TRBD1|.
CASSSTGGAWAFF
TGTGCCAGCTCATCTACAGGGGGCGCTTGGGCTTTCTTT
>TRBJ2-3|TRBV27|.|.
CASSFERGRTDTQYF
TGTGCCAGCAGTTTTGAAAGGGGGAGAACAGATACGCAGTATTTT
>TRBJ1-2|TRBV7-2|.|.
CASSFNSMSDYTF
TGTGCCAGCAGCTTTAACTCTATGAGCGACTACACCTTC
>TRBJ2-2|TRBV7-6|.|.
CASSPALPLAMAGELFF
TGTGCCAGCAGCCCCGCCCTCCCTCTAGCGATGGCCGGGGAGCTGTTTTTT
>TRBJ2-2|TRBV18|.|.
CASSPAGDTGELFF
TGTGCCAGCTCACCAGCAGGGGACACCGGGGAGCTGTTTTTT
>TRBJ1-1|TRBV6-5|.|.
CASIRGAFF
TGTGCCAGCATCCGAGGGGCTTTCTTT
>TRBJ2-2|TRBV6-4|TRBD2|.
CASSVLAGTTGELFF
TGTGCCAGCAGTGTCCTAGCGGGGACGACCGGGGAGCTGTTTTTT
>TRBJ1-2|TRBV28|.|.
CASSSAKGYTF
TGTGCCAGCAGCTCCGCGAAAGGCTACACCTTC
>TRBJ2-1|TRBV28|.|.
CASSKGELAYNEQFF
TGTGCCAGCAGTAAAGGGGAACTAGCTTACAATGAGCAGTTCTTC
>TRBJ2-1|TRBV28|TRBD2|.
CASSLMAGARSYNEQFF
TGTGCCAGCAGTTTAATGGCGGGAGCTAGGTCCTACAATGAGCAGTTCTTC
>TRBJ1-1|TRBV12-5|.|.
CASGLGASGSEAFF
TGTGCTAGTGGTTTGGGGGCATCTGGATCTGAAGCTTTCTTT
>TRBJ2-3|TRBV13|.|.
CASSPRGSRSTDTQYF
TGTGCCAGCAGCCCCCGAGGTAGCAGAAGCACAGATACGCAGTATTTT
>TRBJ1-1|TRBV4-1|TRBD1|.
CASSLTGGKRDTEAFF
TGCGCCAGCAGCCTTACAGGGGGTAAGCGCGACACTGAAGCTTTCTTT
>TRBJ1-6|TRBV19|TRBD1|few
CASRADRESPLHF
TGTGCCAGTAGGGCGGACAGGGAATCACCCCTCCACTTT
>TRBJ1-4|TRBV5-1|TRBD1|.
CASSFQGAIEKLFF
TGCGCCAGCAGCTTCCAGGGGGCTATTGAAAAACTGTTTTTT
>TRBJ2-3|TRBV27|TRBD1|.
CASSHSPRTGATDTQYF
TGTGCCAGCAGTCACTCACCCCGGACAGGCGCCACAGATACGCAGTATTTT
>TRBJ2-7|TRBV2|.|.
CASSERAPSYEQYF
TGTGCCAGCAGTGAGAGGGCTCCCTCCTACGAGCAGTACTTC
>TRBJ2-7|TRBV13|.|once
CASSLETSPYEQYF
TGTGCCAGCAGCTTAGAGACTAGTCCCTACGAGCAGTACTTC
>TRBJ2-3|TRBV4-2|TRBD2|.
CASSQESGSGVDTQYF
TGTGCCAGCAGCCAAGAATCTGGCAGCGGGGTAGATACGCAGTATTTT
>TRBJ2-3|TRBV7-2|.|.
CASRNGFSADTQYF
TGTGCCAGCAGGAACGGGTTTTCGGCAGATACGCAGTATTTT
>TRBJ2-5|TRBV7-8|TRBD1|.
CASSLANAGTGKTQYF
TGTGCCAGCAGCTTAGCGAACGCCGGGACAGGGAAGACCCAGTACTTC
>TRBJ2-3|TRBV11-2|TRBD2|.
CASSPQLAGGDTQYF
TGTGCCAGCAGCCCCCAACTAGCGGGAGGTGATACGCAGTATTTT
>TRBJ1-2|TRBV19|.|.
CASMGGADYGYTF
TGTGCCAGTATGGGTGGGGCAGACTATGGCTACACCTTC
>TRBJ2-1|TRBV28|TRBD1|.
CASSPPPGQGGGEQFF
TGTGCCAGCAGTCCGCCCCCGGGACAGGGGGGCGGGGAGCAGTTCTTC
>TRBJ2-1|TRBV5-5|TRBD1|.
CASSLGQGMAEQFF
TGTGCCAGCAGCTTGGGACAGGGAATGGCTGAGCAGTTCTTC
>TRBJ1-2|TRBV27|TRBD1|.
CASSLGQGFRYGYTF
TGTGCCAGCAGTTTGGGACAGGGGTTTCGCTATGGCTACACCTTC
>TRBJ1-1|TRBV10-3|TRBD1|.
CAISKRTGNTEAFF
TGTGCCATCAGCAAGAGGACAGGGAACACTGAAGCTTTCTTT
>TRBJ2-3|TRBV6-1|.|.
CASTYTDTQYF
TGTGCCAGCACCTACACAGATACGCAGTATTTT
>TRBJ1-5|TRBV5-4|.|.
CASSLTGSGQPQHF
TGTGCCAGCAGCTTAACCGGGTCCGGTCAGCCCCAGCATTTT
>TRBJ1-2|TRBV18|.|.
CASSPTEGNYGYTF
TGTGCCAGCTCACCGACGGAGGGGAACTATGGCTACACCTTC
>TRBJ2-7|TRBV5-1|.|.
CASSGSWGTPYEQYF
TGCGCCAGCAGCGGGTCGTGGGGGACTCCCTACGAGCAGTACTTC
>TRBJ1-4|TRBV6-5|.|once
CASSYTHRDNWEKLFF
TGTGCCAGCAGTTACACCCATCGTGACAACTGGGAAAAACTGTTTTTT
>TRBJ1-4|TRBV5-1|.|.
CASSLGQGPNEKLFF
TGCGCCAGCAGCTTGGGTCAGGGCCCGAATGAAAAACTGTTTTTT
>TRBJ1-4|TRBV5-5|.|.
CASSPRGGAGGEKLFF
TGTGCCAGCAGCCCCCGGGGTGGGGCCGGGGGGGAAAAACTGTTTTTT
>TRBJ1-3|TRBV6-6|TRBD1|.
CASSFVTGSGNTIYF
TGTGCCAGCAGTTTCGTGACAGGGTCTGGAAACACCATATATTTT
>TRBJ1-6|TRBV28|.|.
CASTMRGTGQSSPLHF
TGTGCCAGCACCATGAGGGGGACGGGACAATCTTCACCCCTCCACTTT
>TRBJ1-2|TRBV18|.|.
CASSPAGDPNYGYTF
TGTGCCAGCTCACCAGCGGGGGACCCCAACTATGGCTACACCTTC
>TRBJ2-3|TRBV5-6|TRBD1|.
CASSSQGATDTQYF
TGTGCCAGCAGCTCGCAGGGGGCCACAGATACGCAGTATTTT